This T cell receptor beta chain was recovered during a study of blood T cells in healthy people across ages. Per germline, CDR1 SNHLY and CDR2 FYNNEI. The CDR3 is made up of 10 amino acids. Study-wide points: Both higher diversity and more naive CD4+ cells marked long-lived donors when set against aged donors.

With a J-beta primer mix and a sample-barcoded 5' primer, a second PCR ran about 7 to 12 cycles. Samples each returned at least 3 million CDR3-containing paired-end reads. TCRdb fed the 5' RACE reads into MiXCR, producing one record per CDR3 protein. This table has over 700,000 distinct CDR3 sequences, approximately 55% appearing once. Points on this clonotype: Its specificity is not known.

The TCR originated in an elderly man in good health. The sequenced sample was blood. The genes are TRBV2 and TRBJ2-1; D perhaps matches TRBD2 (6 bases). The last part of the DNA fits TRBJ2-7 better; the J call may be wrong. CDR3 amino acids: CASRGNEQYF. In DNA form, the CDR3 reads TGTGCCAGTCGGGGGAATGAGCAGTACTTC.